The clone carrying this T cell receptor beta chain was found a few times. Its antigen is unknown. TCRdb passed the 5' RACE reads through MiXCR, listing each CDR3 protein once. The table shows approximately 390,000 distinct CDR3 sequences, with 16% occurring only once. V lost 2 bases to trimming and J lost 0 bases, with 9 bases between them. This CDR3 has 15 amino acids. Germline V lookup: CDR1 MNHEY, CDR2 SVGEGT. The sample originates from a study of T-cell memory formation after mild COVID-19. Study findings and constraints: Clones contracting day 15 to 85 were balanced CD4/CD8; later expanders leaned CD4+.

The specimen sequenced was PBMCs or a T cell subset sorted from them (not recorded which). The TCR comes from a man between 18 and 35 years old who had mild COVID-19 (a few samples of this study predate the infection). Cell type and time point are not known. This sequence joins TRBV6-2 or TRBV6-3 and TRBJ2-3, with D unclear. CDR3 coding DNA: TGTGCCAGCAGTTACGGGCAGGCGAGCACAGATACGCAGTATTTT. This gives the protein CASSYGQASTDTQYF.